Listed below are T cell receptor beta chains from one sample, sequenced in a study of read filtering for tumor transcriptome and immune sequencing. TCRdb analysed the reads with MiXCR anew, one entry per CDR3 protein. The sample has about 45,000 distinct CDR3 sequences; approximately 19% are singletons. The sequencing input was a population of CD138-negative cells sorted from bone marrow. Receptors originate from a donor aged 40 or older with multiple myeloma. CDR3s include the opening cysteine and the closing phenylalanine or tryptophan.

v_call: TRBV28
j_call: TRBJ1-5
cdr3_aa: CASKVSNQPQHF

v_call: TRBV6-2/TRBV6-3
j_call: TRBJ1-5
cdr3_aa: CASSERFNQPQHF

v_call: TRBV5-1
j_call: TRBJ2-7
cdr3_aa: CASSGGLPDSGVYF

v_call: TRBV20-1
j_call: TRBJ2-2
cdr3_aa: CSARERQGTGELFF

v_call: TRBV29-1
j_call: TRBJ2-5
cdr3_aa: CSVEKAGWETQYF

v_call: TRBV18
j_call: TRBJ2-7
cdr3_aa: CASSPPGQIEQYF

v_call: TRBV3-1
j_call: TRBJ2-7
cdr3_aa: CASGLTSGDYELYF

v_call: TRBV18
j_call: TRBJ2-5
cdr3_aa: CASSPDAIPLGTQYF

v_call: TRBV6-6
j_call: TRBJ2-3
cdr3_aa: CASSYSKASGAGTQYF

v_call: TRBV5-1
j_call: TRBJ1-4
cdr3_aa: CASSSDSTTNEKLFF

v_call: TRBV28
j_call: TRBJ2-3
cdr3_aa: CASSPPGATDTQYF

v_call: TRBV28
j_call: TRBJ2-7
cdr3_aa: CASSLSPSTYEQYF

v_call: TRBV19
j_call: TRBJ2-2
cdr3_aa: CASMLAANTGELFF

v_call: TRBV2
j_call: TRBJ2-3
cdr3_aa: CASSEGGAGVISDTQYF

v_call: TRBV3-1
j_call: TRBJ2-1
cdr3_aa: CASSPGASGRSSEQLF

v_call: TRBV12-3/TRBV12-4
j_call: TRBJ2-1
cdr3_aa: CASSLDHNEQFF

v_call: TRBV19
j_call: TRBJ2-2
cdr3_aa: CASSRGQGWTGELFF

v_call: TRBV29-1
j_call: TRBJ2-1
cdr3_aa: CSFRDTNEQFF

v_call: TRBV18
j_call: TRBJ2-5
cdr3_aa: CASSPVAGSQETQYF

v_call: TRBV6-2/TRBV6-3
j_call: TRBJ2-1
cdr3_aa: CASSYQREVNEQFF

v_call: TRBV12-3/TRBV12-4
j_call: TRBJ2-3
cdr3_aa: CASSSRGRRTDTQYF

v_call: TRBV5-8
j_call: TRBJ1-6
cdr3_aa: CASSLARTVNNSPLHF

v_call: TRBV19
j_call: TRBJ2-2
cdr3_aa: CASSLLGTLVLGTGELFF

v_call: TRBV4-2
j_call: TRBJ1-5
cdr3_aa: CASSQGRPQGMGNQPQHF

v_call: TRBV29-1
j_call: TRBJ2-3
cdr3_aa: CSVALGVDTQYF

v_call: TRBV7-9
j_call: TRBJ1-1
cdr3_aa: CASSLEGPEAFF

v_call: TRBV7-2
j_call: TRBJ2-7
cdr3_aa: CASSSVAGGSNEQYF

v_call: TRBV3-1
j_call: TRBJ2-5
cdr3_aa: CASSPRQGPETQYF

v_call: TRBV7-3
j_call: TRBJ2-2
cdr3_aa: CASSQGYSTGELFF

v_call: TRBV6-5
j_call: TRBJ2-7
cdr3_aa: CASSSPASLREQYF

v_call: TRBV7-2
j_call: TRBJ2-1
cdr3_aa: CASTAFLGLAPSSYNEQFF

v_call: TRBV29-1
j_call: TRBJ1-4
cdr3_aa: CSVEDLGTNEKLFF

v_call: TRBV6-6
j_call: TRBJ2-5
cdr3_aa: CASSVYDTIQETQYF

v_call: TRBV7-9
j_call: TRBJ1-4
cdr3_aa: CASSPSGTGPEKLFF

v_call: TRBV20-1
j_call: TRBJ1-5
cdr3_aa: CSARDRGGLSNQPQHF

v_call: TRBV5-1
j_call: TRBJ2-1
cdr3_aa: CASSLGADPLYNEQFF

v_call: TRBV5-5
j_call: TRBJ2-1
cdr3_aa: CASGPGGSPYNEQFF

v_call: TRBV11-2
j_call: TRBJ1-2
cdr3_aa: CASSPIRDTNYGYTF

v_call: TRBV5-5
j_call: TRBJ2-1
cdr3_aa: CAIILLRVNEQFF

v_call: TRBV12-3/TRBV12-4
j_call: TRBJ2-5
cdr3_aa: CASSPPTSGSQETQYF

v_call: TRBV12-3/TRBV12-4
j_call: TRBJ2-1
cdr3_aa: CASSLGQYNEQSF

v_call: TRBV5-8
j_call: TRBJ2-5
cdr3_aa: CASSLSGPRDETQYF

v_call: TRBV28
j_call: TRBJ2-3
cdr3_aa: CASSPSGGEFTDTQYF

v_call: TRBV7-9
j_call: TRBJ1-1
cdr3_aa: CASSSRDRGNTEAFF

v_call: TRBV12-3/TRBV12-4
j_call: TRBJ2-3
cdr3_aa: CASSRGGTQYF

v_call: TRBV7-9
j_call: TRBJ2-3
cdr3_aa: CASGNFPTDTQYF

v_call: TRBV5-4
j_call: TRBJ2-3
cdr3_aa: CASMPGLAADTQYF

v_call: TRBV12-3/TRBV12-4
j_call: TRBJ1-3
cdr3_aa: CASRAVPPGNTIYF

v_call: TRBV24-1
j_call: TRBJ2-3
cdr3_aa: CATSASGGVGDTQYF

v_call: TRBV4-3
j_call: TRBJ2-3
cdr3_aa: CASSQVRGSGTDTQYF

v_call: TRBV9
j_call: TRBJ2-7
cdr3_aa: CASSASPAGGEQYF

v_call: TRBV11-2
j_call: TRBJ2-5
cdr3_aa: CASSQQGAKTQYF